Below, 17 T cell receptor beta chains from the same sample are listed, as sequenced in a study of technical replicates of blood from a handful of donors. Only in-frame clones appear in the TCRdb table, and some are missing; sequencing was by immunoSEQ multiplex PCR. Here the sample spans approximately 81,000 clones, 75% to 85% being singletons. The sequencing input was PBMCs. These receptors all come from a human donor in good health. Some clones in this sample may be carry-over from other donors' samples.

The chain links TRBV11-2 to TRBJ2-3; D uncertain. V lost 4 bases and J lost 6, with 20 bases in between. The V gene's germline CDR1 is SGHAT and CDR2 FQNNGV. CDR3 length: 16 residues. The CDR3 region is CASSSTRGRAGDTQYF. The CDR3 nucleotides are TGTGCCAGCAGCTCTACACGCGGCCGTGCTGGGGATACGCAGTATTTT.

The chain links TRBV29-1 to TRBJ2-7; TRBD1 agrees at 7 bases. Losses at the gene ends were 6 bases for V and 0 bases for J; bases not matched to a gene: 8. Germline CDR1 SQVTM, CDR2 ANQGSEA. The CDR3 has 14 residues. CDR3 nucleotides: TGCAGCGTAGTGACAGGGCCGAGCTCCTACGAGCAGTACTTC. Translation: CSVVTGPSSYEQYF.

CDR3 coding DNA: TGTGCCAGCAGACGTACAGGGGGCTCTGAAGCTTTCTTT. Its protein is CASRRTGGSEAFF. The chain employs TRBV7-9 and TRBJ1-1, with 9 bases aligning to TRBD1. CDR3 length: 13 amino acids. The trim removed 6 bases at V and 6 bases at J, leaving 5 bases unmatched. CDR1 is SEHNR, CDR2 FQNEAQ, per germline (reference sequence).

This rearrangement joins TRBV5-4 to TRBJ2-1; unclear D gene. The CDR3 totals 14 residues. V shed 6 bases and J shed 2 bases, with 12 bases lying between them. Germline V gene data show CDR1 as SGHNT and CDR2 as YYREEE (reference sequence). The DNA for the CDR3 is TGTGCCAGCACCAGACCCAGCGCCTACAATGAGCAGTTCTTC. Amino acids: CASTRPSAYNEQFF.

This chain's CDR3 is CASSPPTPNTEAFF. In DNA form, the CDR3 reads TGTGCCAGCTCACCACCGACACCGAACACTGAAGCTTTCTTT. This sequence joins TRBV18 and TRBJ1-1; D is unclear. The V gene lost 0 bases and the J gene lost 1 base, with 6 bases spanning the gap. CDR1 and CDR2 (germline): KGHSH, LQKENI. The CDR3 is 14 residues long.

This chain connects TRBV2 to TRBJ1-6, with 7 bases that match TRBD1. The CDR3 has 16 residues. The V segment lost 1 base and the J segment 2 bases; nucleotides outside the gene matches: 2. In germline, CDR1 is SNHLY, CDR2 FYNNEI. The CDR3 DNA is TGTGCCAGCAGTGAAGGAGGGGGCGCCTATAATTCACCCCTCCACTTT. Residues: CASSEGGGAYNSPLHF. Variable domain in full (rest from reference TRBV2 and TRBJ1-6): EPEVTQTPSHQVTQMGQEVILRCVPISNHLYFYWYRQILGQKVEFLVSFYNNEISEKSEIFDDQFSVERPDGSNFTLKIRSTKLEDSAMYFCASSEGGGAYNSPLHFGNGTRLTVT.

The chain links TRBV10-3 to TRBJ2-1; 11 bases map to TRBD1. The CDR3 sequence is 14 residues long. Germline CDR1 and CDR2: ENHRY and SYGVKD. V lost 4 bases and J lost 10; bases outside the gene matches: 6. In DNA form, the CDR3 reads TGTGCCATCAGTGTCGGACAGGGGGCTAGGGAGCAGTTCTTC. This gives the protein CAISVGQGAREQFF.

The chain joins TRBV5-4 to TRBJ1-1, with 7 bases matching TRBD1. Germline CDR1 is SGHNT and CDR2 is YYREEE (reference sequence). The CDR3 extends over 15 amino acids. J gave up 3 bases and V 1 base, and 6 bases lay outside the gene matches. CDR3 residues: CASSLHDRAHTEAFF. The CDR3 nucleotides read TGTGCCAGCAGCTTGCACGACAGGGCGCACACTGAAGCTTTCTTT.

V and J are TRBV19 and TRBJ2-7; the D gene is possibly TRBD1 (7 bases). This CDR3 comprises 14 residues. Germline CDR1 is LNHDA and CDR2 is SQIVND (reference sequence). Trimming took off 2 bases at V and 3 bases at J, with 11 bases between the two ends. The CDR3 loop reads CASSITQGGYEQYF. The CDR3 DNA is TGTGCCAGTAGTATAACTCAGGGGGGCTACGAGCAGTACTTC.

This chain joins TRBV6-1 and TRBJ2-1; maybe TRBD2 (6 bases). V gave up 2 bases and J gave up 8 bases, with 10 bases separating them. The CDR3 is made up of 13 amino acids. Germline lookup yields CDR1 MNHNS and CDR2 SASEGT. CDR3 sequence (DNA): TGTGCCAGCAGTGAACGGGGGACCCATGAGCAGTTCTTC. It encodes CASSERGTHEQFF.

V is TRBV4-2 and J is TRBJ1-5, with TRBD1 as a possible D gene (5 bases). V lost 0 bases to trimming and J lost 7 bases, with 10 bases between them. The germline V gene has CDR1 LGHNA and CDR2 YNFKEQ. This CDR3 spans 14 amino acids. The DNA of the CDR3 is TGTGCCAGCAGCCAAGAGGGGGAGGCCCAGCCCCAGCATTTT. Its protein product is CASSQEGEAQPQHF.

V and J are TRBV7-2 and TRBJ2-2; 10 bases are a match to TRBD1. The CDR3 contains 17 residues. Losses at the gene ends were 1 base for V and 2 bases for J; bases not matched to a gene: 4. Per the germline V gene, CDR1 is SGHTA and CDR2 is FQGNSA. In nucleotides, the CDR3 is TGTGCCAGCAGCTTAGGGGGGACAGGGGTCAACACCGGGGAGCTGTTTTTT. Amino acid sequence: CASSLGGTGVNTGELFF.

This clone was counted a few times. V is TRBV15 and J is TRBJ1-5; unclear D gene. The CDR3 is 14 residues long. Germline-derived CDR1 and CDR2 are LNHNV and YYDKDF (reference sequence). Trimming removed 3 bases from V and 6 bases from J, with 12 bases in between. CDR3 protein: CATSSHLEAQPQHF. CDR3 coding DNA: TGTGCCACCAGCAGCCACCTGGAGGCTCAGCCCCAGCATTTT.

This rearrangement joins TRBV4-2 to TRBJ2-5; D unclear. With 0 bases removed from V and 1 base from J, the gap between germline ends came to 9 bases. Germline CDR1 is LGHNA and CDR2 is YNFKEQ. The CDR3 length is 15 residues. The CDR3 DNA is TGTGCCAGCAGCCAAGAACACCGCAGCCAAGAGACCCAGTACTTC. Its protein is CASSQEHRSQETQYF.

V is TRBV30 and J is TRBJ2-5; 8 nucleotides line up with TRBD2. With 3 bases clipped from V and 11 bases from J, the junction kept 11 bases outside the gene matches. The CDR3 is 13 residues long. Per the germline V gene, CDR1 is GTSNPN and CDR2 is SVGIG (reference sequence). CDR3 sequence reads: CAWSGGARNLQYF. The CDR3 DNA reads as TGTGCCTGGAGCGGGGGGGCCCGGAACCTACAGTACTTC.

V gene TRBV29-1 combines with J gene TRBJ2-3; D might be TRBD1 (5 bases). Per the germline V gene, CDR1 is SQVTM and CDR2 is ANQGSEA. V lost 4 bases and J 6 bases, leaving 11 bases between the germline ends. CDR3 length equals 12 residues. Here the CDR3 reads CSVAQDNDTQYF. The CDR3 DNA reads as TGCAGCGTTGCTCAGGACAATGATACGCAGTATTTT.

The CDR3 DNA reads TGCGCCAGCAGCTTCGGAGGCCCGGGCTATGGCTACACCTTC. As protein: CASSFGGPGYGYTF. V usage is TRBV5-1 and J usage is TRBJ1-2; the D is unclear. Germline V gives CDR1 SGHRS, CDR2 YFSETQ. V lost 2 bases, J lost 4 bases, and 12 bases lay in between. The CDR3 contains 14 residues.